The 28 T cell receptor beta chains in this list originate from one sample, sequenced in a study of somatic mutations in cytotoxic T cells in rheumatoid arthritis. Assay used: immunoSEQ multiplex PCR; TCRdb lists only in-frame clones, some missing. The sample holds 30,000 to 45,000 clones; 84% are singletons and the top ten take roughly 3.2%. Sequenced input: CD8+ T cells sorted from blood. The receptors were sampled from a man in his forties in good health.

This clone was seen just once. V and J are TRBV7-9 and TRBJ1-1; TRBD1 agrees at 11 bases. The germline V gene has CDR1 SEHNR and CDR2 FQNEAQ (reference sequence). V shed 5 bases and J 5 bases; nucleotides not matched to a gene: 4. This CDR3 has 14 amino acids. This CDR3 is CASSQGQGGTEAFF. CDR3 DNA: TGTGCCAGCAGCCAGGGACAGGGGGGGACTGAAGCTTTCTTT.

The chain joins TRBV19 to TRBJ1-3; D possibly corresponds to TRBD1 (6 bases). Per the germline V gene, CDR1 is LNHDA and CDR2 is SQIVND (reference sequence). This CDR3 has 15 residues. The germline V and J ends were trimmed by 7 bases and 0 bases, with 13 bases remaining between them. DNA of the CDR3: TGTGCCAGTACCACCGGGACACTCTCTGGAAACACCATATATTTT. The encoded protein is CASTTGTLSGNTIYF.

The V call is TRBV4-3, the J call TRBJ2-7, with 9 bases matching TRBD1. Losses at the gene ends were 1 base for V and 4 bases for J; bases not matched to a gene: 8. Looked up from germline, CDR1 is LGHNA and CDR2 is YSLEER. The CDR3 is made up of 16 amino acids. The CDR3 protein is CASSQGGGQGLYEQYF. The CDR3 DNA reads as TGCGCCAGCAGCCAAGGTGGAGGACAGGGGCTTTACGAGCAGTACTTC.

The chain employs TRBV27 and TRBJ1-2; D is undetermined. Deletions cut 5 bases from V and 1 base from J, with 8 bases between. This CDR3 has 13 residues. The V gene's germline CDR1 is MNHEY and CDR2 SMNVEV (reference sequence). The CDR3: CASSRQDNYGYTF. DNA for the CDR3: TGTGCCAGCAGTCGACAAGATAACTATGGCTACACCTTC.

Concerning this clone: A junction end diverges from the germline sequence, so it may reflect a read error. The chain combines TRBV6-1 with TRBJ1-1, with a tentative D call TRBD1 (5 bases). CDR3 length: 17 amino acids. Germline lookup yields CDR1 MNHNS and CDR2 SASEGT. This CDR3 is CASREGDVRSPNTEAFF. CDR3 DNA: TGTGCCAGCAGAGAAGGGGACGTTCGGTCACCGAACACTGAAGCTTTCTTT.

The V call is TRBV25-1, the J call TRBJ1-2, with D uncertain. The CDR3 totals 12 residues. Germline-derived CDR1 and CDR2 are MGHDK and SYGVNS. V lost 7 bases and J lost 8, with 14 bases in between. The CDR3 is CASNGGPGGYTF. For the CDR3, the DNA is TGTGCCAGCAATGGAGGGCCCGGGGGCTACACCTTC.

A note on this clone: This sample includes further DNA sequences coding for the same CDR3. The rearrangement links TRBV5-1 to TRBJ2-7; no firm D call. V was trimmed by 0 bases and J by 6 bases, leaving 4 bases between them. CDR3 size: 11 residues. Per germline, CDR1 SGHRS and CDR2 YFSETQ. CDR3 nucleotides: TGCGCCAGCAGCTTGGGACTCGAGCAGTACTTC. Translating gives CASSLGLEQYF.

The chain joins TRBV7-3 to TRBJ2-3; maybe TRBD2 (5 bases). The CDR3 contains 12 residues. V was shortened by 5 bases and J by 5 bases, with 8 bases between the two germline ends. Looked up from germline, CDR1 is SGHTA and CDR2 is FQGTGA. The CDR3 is CASSVGRDTQYF. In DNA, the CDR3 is TGTGCCAGCAGCGTAGGGAGAGATACGCAGTATTTT. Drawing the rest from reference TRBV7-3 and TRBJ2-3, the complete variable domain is GAGVSQTPSNKVTEKGKYVELRCDPISGHTALYWYRQSLGQGPEFLIYFQGTGAADDSGLPNDRFFAVRPEGSVSTLKIQRTERGDSAVYLCASSVGRDTQYFGPGTRLTVL.

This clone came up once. CDR3 loop: CASSLTPYNEQFF. The CDR3 region has the DNA TGTGCCAGCAGCTTAACACCATACAATGAGCAGTTCTTC. The gene calls are TRBV7-9 and TRBJ2-1; no reliable D call. This CDR3 region has 13 residues. Germline V CDR1 and CDR2: SEHNR, FQNEAQ (reference sequence). Trimming removed 2 bases from V and 4 bases from J, with 6 bases in between.

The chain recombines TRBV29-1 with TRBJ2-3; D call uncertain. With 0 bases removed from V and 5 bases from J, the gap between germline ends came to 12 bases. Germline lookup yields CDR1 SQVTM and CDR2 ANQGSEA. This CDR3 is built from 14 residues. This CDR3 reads CSVEDPSVLDTQYF. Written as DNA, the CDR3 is TGCAGCGTTGAAGATCCCAGCGTGCTAGATACGCAGTATTTT.

The CDR3: CASGQSDGALGEQYF. The CDR3 region has the DNA TGTGCCAGCGGCCAAAGCGACGGCGCTTTAGGCGAGCAGTACTTC. The V gene is TRBV7-9, the J gene TRBJ2-7; D is undetermined. The CDR3 length is 15 residues. V lost 8 bases and J 6 bases, leaving 23 bases between the germline ends. CDR1 is SEHNR, CDR2 FQNEAQ, per germline (reference sequence).

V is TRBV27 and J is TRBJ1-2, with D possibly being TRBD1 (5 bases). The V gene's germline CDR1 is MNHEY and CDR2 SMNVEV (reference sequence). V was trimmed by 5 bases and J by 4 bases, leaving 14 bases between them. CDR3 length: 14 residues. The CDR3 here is CASSLMGGPYGYTF. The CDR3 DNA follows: TGTGCCAGCAGTCTTATGGGGGGTCCCTATGGCTACACCTTC.

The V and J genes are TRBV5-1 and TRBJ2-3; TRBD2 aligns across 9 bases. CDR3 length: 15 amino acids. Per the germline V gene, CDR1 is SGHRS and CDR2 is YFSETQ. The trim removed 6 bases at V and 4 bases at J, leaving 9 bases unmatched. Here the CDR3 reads CASIPAGGRADTQYF. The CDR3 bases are TGCGCCAGCATCCCAGCGGGAGGACGTGCAGATACGCAGTATTTT. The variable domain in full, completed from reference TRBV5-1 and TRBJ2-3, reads KAGVTQTPRYLIKTRGQQVTLSCSPISGHRSVSWYQQTPGQGLQFLFEYFSETQRNKGNFPGRFSGRQFSNSRSEMNVSTLELGDSALYLCASIPAGGRADTQYFGPGTRLTVL.

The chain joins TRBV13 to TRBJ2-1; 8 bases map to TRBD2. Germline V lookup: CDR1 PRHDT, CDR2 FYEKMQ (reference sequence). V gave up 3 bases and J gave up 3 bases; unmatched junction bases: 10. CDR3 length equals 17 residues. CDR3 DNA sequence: TGTGCCAGCAGCTTTAGAGAACTAGCGGCACACTACAATGAGCAGTTCTTC. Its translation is CASSFRELAAHYNEQFF.

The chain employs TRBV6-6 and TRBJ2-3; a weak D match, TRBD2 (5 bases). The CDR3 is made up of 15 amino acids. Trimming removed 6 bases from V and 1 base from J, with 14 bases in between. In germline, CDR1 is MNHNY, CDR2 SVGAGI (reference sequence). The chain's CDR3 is CASSRPRLRTDTQYF. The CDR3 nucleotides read TGTGCCAGCAGCCGACCCCGACTACGCACAGATACGCAGTATTTT.

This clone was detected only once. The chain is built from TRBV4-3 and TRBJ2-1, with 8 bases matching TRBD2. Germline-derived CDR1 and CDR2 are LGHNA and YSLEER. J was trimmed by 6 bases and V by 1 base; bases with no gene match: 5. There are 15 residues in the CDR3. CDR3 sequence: CASSQGIAGSNEQFF. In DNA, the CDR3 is TGCGCCAGCAGCCAAGGTATAGCGGGGTCCAATGAGCAGTTCTTC.

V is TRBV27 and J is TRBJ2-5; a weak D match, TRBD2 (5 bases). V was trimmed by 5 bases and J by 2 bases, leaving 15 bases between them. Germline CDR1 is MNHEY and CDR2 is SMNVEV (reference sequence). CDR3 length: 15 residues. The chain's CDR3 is CASSPPPGKQETQYF. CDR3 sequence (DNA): TGTGCCAGCAGTCCCCCCCCGGGAAAGCAAGAGACCCAGTACTTC.

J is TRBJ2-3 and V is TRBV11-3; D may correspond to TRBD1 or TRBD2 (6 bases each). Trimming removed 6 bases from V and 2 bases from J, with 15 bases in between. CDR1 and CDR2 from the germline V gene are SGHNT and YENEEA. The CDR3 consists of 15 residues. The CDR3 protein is CASSSKGGPTDTQYF. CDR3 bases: TGTGCCAGCAGTTCTAAAGGGGGGCCCACAGATACGCAGTATTTT. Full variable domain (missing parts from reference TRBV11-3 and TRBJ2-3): EAGVVQSPRYKIIEKKQPVAFWCNPISGHNTLYWYLQNLGQGPELLIRYENEEAVDDSQLPKDRFSAERLKGVDSTLKIQPAELGDSAVYLCASSSKGGPTDTQYFGPGTRLTVL.

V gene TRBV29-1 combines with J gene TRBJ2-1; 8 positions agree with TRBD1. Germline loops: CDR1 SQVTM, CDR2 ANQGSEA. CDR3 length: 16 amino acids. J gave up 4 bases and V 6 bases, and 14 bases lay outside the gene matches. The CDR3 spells CSVVDQDRAQYNEQFF. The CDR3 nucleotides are TGCAGCGTAGTAGACCAGGACAGGGCCCAATACAATGAGCAGTTCTTC.

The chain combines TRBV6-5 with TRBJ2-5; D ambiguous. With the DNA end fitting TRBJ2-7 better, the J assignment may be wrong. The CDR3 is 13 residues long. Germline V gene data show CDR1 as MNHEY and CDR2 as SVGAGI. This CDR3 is CASSHQASYEQYF. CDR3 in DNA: TGTGCCAGCAGTCACCAGGCCTCCTACGAGCAGTACTTC.

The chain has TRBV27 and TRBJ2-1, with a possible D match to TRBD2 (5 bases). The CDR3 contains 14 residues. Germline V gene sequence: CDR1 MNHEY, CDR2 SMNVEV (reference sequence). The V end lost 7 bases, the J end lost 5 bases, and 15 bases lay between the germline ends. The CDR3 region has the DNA TGTGCCAGCACCCCGGGGAGCGCTGACAATGAGCAGTTCTTC. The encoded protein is CASTPGSADNEQFF.

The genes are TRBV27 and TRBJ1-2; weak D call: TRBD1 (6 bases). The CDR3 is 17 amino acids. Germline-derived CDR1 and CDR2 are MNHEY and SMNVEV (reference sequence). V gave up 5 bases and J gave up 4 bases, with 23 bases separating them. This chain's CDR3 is CASSPHTRTAQTYGYTF. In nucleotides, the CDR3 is TGTGCCAGCAGTCCGCACACAAGGACAGCGCAGACCTATGGCTACACCTTC.

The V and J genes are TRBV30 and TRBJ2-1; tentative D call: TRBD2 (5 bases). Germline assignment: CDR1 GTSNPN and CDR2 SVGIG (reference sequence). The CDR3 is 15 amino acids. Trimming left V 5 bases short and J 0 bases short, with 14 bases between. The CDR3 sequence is CAWARGSSSYNEQFF. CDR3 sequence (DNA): TGTGCCTGGGCCCGAGGGTCAAGCTCCTACAATGAGCAGTTCTTC.

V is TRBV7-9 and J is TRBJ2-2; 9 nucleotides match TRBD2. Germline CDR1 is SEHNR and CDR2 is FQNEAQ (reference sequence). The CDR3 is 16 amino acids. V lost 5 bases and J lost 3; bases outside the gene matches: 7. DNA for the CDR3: TGTGCCAGCAGCGCCAAGACTAGCGGCTACACCGGGGAGCTGTTTTTT. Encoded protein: CASSAKTSGYTGELFF. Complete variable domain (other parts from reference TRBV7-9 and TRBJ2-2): DTGVSQNPRHKITKRGQNVTFRCDPISEHNRLYWYRQTLGQGPEFLTYFQNEAQLEKSRLLSDRFSAERPKGSFSTLEIQRTEQGDSAMYLCASSAKTSGYTGELFFGEGSRLTVL.

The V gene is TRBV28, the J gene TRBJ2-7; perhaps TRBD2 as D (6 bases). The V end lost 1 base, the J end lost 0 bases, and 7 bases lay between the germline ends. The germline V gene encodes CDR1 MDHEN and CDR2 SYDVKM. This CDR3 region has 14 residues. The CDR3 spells CASSLFGSSYEQYF. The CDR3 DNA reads TGTGCCAGCAGTTTATTCGGGAGCTCCTACGAGCAGTACTTC.

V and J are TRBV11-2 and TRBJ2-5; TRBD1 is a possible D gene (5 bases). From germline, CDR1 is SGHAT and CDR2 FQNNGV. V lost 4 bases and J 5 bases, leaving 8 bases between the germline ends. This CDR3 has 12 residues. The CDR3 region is CASSSTAETQYF. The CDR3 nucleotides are TGTGCCAGCAGCTCGACAGCGGAGACCCAGTACTTC.

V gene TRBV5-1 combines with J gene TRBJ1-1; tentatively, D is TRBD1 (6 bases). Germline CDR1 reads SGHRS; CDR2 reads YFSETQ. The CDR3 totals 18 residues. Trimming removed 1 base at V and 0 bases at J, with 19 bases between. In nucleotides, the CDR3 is TGCGCCAGCAGCTTGTTCGCCATTCAGGGGTCAATGAACACTGAAGCTTTCTTT. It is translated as CASSLFAIQGSMNTEAFF.

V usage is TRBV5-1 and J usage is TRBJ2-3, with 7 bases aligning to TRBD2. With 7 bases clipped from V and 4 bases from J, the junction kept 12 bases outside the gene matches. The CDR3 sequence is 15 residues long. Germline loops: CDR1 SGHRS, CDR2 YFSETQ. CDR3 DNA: TGCGCCAGCGGCGACTGGCGGGAGCTCCCAGATACGCAGTATTTT. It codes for CASGDWRELPDTQYF.